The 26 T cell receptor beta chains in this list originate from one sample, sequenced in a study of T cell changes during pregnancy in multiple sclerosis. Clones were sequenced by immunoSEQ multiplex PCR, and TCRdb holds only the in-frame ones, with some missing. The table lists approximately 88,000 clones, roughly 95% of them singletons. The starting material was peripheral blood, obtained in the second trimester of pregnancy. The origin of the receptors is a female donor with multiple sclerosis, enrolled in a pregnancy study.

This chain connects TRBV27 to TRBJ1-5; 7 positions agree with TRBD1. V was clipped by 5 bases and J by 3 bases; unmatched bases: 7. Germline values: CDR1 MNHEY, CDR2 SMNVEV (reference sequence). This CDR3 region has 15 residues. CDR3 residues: CASSTGTELNQPQHF. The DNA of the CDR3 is TGTGCCAGCAGTACCGGGACAGAACTCAATCAGCCCCAGCATTTT.

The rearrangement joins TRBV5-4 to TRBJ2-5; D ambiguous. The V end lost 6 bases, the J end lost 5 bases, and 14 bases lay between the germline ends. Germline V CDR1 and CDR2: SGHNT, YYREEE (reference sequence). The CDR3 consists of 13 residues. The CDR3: CASTEFGMETQYF. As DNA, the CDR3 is TGTGCCAGCACCGAATTCGGTATGGAGACCCAGTACTTC.

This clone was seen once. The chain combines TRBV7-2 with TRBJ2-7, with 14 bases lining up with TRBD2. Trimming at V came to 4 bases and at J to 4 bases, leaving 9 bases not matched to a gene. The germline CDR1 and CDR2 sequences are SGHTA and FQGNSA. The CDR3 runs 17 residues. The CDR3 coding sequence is TGTGCCAGCAGCTCGACTAGCGGGAGGGGGGGGCCATACGAGCAGTACTTC. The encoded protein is CASSSTSGRGGPYEQYF. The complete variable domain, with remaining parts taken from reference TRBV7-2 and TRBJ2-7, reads GAGVSQSPSNKVTEKGKDVELRCDPISGHTALYWYRQSLGQGLEFLIYFQGNSAPDKSGLPSDRFSAERTGGSVSTLTIQRTQQEDSAVYLCASSSTSGRGGPYEQYFGPGTRLTVT.

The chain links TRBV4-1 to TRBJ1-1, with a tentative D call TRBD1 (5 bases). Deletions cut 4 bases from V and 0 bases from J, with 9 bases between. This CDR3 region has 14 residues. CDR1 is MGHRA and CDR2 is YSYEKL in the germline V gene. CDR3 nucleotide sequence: TGCGCCAGCAGCCTAATACAGGTGAACACTGAAGCTTTCTTT. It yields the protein CASSLIQVNTEAFF.

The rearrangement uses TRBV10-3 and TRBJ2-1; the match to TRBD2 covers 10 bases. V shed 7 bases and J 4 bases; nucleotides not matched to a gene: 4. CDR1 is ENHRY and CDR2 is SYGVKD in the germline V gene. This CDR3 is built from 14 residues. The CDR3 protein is CAIKSSGSYNEQFF. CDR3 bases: TGTGCCATCAAGTCTAGCGGGAGTTACAATGAGCAGTTCTTC.

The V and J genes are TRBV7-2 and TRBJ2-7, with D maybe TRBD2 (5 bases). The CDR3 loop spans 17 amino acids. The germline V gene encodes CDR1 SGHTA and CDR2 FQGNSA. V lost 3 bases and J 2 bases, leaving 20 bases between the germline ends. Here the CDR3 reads CASSFRQEGRSTYEQYF. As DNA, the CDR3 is TGTGCCAGCAGCTTTCGGCAAGAGGGCCGGTCCACCTACGAGCAGTACTTC.

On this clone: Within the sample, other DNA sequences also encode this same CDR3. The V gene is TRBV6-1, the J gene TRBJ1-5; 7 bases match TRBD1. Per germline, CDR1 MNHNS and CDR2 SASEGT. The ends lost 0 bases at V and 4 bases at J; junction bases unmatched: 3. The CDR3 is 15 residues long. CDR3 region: CASSEAGQQNQPQHF. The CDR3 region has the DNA TGTGCCAGCAGTGAAGCGGGACAGCAAAATCAGCCCCAGCATTTT.

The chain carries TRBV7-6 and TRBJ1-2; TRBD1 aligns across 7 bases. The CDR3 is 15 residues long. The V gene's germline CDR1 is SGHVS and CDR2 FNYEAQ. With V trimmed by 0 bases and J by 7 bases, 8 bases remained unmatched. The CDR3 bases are TGTGCCAGCAGCTTAGCGGAAGACAGGGCCGGTGGCTACACCTTC. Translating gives CASSLAEDRAGGYTF.

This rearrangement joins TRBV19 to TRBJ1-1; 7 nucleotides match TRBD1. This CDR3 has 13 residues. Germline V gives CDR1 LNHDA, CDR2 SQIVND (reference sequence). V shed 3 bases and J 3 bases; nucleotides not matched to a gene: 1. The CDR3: CASSIQGDTEAFF. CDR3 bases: TGTGCCAGTAGTATCCAGGGGGACACTGAAGCTTTCTTT.

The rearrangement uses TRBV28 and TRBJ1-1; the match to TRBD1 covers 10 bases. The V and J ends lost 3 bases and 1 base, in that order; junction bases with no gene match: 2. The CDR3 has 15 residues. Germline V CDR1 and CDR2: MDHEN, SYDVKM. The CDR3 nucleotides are TGTGCCAGCAGTTTCAGACAGGGGGCGAACACTGAAGCTTTCTTT. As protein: CASSFRQGANTEAFF.

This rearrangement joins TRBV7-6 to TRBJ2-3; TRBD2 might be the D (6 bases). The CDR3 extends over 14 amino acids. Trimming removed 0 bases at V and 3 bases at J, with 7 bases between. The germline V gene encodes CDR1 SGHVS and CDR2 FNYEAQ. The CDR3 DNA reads TGTGCCAGCAGCTTAGCGGGAGGAACAGATACGCAGTATTTT. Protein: CASSLAGGTDTQYF.

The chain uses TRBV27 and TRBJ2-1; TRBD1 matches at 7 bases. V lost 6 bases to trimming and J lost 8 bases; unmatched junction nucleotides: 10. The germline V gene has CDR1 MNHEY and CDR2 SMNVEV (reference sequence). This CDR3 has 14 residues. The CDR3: CASRPRTGLYEQFF. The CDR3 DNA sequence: TGTGCCAGCAGACCCAGGACAGGTCTCTATGAGCAGTTCTTC.

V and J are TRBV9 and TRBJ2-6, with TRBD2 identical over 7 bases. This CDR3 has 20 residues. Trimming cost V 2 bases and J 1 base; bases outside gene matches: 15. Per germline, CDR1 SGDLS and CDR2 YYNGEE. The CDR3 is CASSVRSREGPTSGANVLTF. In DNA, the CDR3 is TGTGCCAGCAGCGTCCGATCTAGGGAGGGGCCAACGTCTGGGGCCAACGTCCTGACTTTC.

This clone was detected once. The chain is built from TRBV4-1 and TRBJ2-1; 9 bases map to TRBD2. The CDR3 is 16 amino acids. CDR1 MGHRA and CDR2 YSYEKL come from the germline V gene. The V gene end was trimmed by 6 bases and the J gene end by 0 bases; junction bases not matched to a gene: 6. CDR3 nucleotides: TGCGCCAGCAGAATGACTAGCGGAAGCTCCTACAATGAGCAGTTCTTC. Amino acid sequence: CASRMTSGSSYNEQFF.

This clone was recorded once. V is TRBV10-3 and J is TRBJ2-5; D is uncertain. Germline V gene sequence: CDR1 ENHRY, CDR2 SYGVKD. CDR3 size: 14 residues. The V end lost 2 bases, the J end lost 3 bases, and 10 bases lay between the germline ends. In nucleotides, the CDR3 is TGTGCCATCAGTGAGCTTGGGCTAAAAGAGACCCAGTACTTC. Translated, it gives CAISELGLKETQYF.

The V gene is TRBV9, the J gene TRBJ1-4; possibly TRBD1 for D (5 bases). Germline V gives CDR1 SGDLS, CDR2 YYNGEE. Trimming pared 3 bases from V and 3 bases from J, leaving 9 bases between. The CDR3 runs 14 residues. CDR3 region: CASSAWGANEKLFF. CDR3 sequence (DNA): TGTGCCAGCAGCGCCTGGGGGGCTAATGAAAAACTGTTTTTT.

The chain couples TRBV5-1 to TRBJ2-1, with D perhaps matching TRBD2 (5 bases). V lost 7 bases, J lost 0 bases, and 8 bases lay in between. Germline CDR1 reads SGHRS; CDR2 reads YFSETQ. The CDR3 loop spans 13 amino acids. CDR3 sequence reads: CASQGSSYNEQFF. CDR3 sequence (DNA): TGCGCCAGCCAAGGGAGCTCCTACAATGAGCAGTTCTTC.

The DNA of the CDR3 is TGTGCCAGCAGTACTTATAGCGGGAGCTCCTACGAGCAGTACTTC. It translates to CASSTYSGSSYEQYF. The rearrangement joins TRBV6-5 to TRBJ2-7; 9 positions agree with TRBD2. Germline V CDR1 and CDR2: MNHEY, SVGAGI. The trim removed 5 bases at V and 0 bases at J, leaving 5 bases unmatched. CDR3 length: 15 amino acids.

The DNA for the CDR3 is TGTGCCAGCAGTCCGGGAGGGAGTGAGCAGTTCTTC. Its translation: CASSPGGSEQFF. This sequence joins TRBV6-5 and TRBJ2-1; 8 bases fit TRBD2. This CDR3 has 12 amino acids. Germline V gene data show CDR1 as MNHEY and CDR2 as SVGAGI. Germline trimming cut 5 bases from V and 9 bases from J; bases unmatched to any gene: 3.

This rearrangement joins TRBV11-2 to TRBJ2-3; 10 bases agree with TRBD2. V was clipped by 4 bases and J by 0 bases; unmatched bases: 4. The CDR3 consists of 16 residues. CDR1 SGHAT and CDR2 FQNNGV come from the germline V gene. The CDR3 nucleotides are TGTGCCAGCAGCTCTATAGCGGGAGGTAGCACAGATACGCAGTATTTT. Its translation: CASSSIAGGSTDTQYF.

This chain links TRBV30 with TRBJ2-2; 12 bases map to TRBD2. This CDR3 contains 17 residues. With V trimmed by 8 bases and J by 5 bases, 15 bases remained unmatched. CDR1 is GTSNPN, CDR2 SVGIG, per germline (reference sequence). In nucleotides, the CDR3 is TGTGCCCGAGGCAATCTAGCGGGAGGGCCGAGGACCGGGGAGCTGTTTTTT. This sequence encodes CARGNLAGGPRTGELFF.

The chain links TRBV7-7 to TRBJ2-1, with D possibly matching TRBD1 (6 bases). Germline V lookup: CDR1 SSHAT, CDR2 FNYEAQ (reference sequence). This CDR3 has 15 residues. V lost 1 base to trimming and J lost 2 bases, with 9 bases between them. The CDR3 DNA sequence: TGTGCCAGCAGCTTAGATGCAGGGGCCTACAATGAGCAGTTCTTC. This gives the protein CASSLDAGAYNEQFF.

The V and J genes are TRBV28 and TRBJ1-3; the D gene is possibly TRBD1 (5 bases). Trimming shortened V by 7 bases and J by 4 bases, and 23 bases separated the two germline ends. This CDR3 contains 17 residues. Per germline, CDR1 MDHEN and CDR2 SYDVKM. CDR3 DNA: TGTGCCAGCACCACAAAGCAACGTGCAGGGTCAGGAAACACCATATATTTT. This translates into CASTTKQRAGSGNTIYF.

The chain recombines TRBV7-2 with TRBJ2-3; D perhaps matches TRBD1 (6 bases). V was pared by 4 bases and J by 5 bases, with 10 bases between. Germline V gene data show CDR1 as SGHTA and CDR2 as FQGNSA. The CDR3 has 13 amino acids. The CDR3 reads CASSSIGGDTQYF. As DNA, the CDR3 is TGTGCCAGCAGCTCTATAGGGGGAGATACGCAGTATTTT.

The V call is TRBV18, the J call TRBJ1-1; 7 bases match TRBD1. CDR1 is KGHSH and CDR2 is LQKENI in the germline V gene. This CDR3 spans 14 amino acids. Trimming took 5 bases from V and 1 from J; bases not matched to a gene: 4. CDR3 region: CASSSTGSNTEAFF. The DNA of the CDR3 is TGTGCCAGCTCATCGACAGGGTCGAACACTGAAGCTTTCTTT.

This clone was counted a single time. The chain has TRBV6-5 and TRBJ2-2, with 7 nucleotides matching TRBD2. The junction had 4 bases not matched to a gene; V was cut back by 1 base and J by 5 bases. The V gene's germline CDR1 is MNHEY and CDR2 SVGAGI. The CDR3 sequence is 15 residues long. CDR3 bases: TGTGCCAGCAGTTACTGGCTAGCGGCAACCGGGGAGCTGTTTTTT. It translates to CASSYWLAATGELFF.